This T cell receptor (beta chain) derives from a study of CD8 T cells in Susac syndrome. General study points: It was acknowledged by the study that relatively few individuals were included in its TCR sequencing and HLA analysis.

To note about this clonotype: The antigen is unknown.

Looked up from germline, CDR1 is SGHTS and CDR2 is YDEGEE. CDR3 length: 13 residues. V was pared by 4 bases and J by 4 bases, with 11 bases between. The authors carried out high-throughput sequencing of TCR beta. They applied it to CD8+ and CD4+ T cells obtained from blood. Reverse transcription of roughly 0.5 to 1 ug RNA was carried out with random hexamers. TCRdb redid the calling of the immunoSEQ multiplex PCR reads with MiXCR, one entry per CDR3 protein. The sample has about 180,000 distinct CDR3 sequences, roughly 95% seen once. What was sequenced was CD8+ T cells from PBMCs. The receptor was isolated from a human donor with multiple sclerosis. This sequence joins TRBV5-8 and TRBJ1-1; weak D call: TRBD1 (5 bases). CDR3 coding DNA: TGTGCCAGCAGCCCCTGGGGCCCCACTGAAGCTTTCTTT. This gives the protein CASSPWGPTEAFF.